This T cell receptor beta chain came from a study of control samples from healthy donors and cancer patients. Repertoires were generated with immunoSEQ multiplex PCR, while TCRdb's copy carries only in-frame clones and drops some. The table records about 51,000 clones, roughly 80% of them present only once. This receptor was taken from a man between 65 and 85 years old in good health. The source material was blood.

The CDR3, as DNA: TGTGCCTGGTCTGAGATCGGTGGAAACACCATATATTTT. As protein: CAWSEIGGNTIYF. The gene calls are TRBV30 and TRBJ1-3; D not certain. Per germline, CDR1 GTSNPN and CDR2 SVGIG (reference sequence). The CDR3 totals 13 residues. V lost 5 bases, J lost 3 bases, and 11 bases lay in between.